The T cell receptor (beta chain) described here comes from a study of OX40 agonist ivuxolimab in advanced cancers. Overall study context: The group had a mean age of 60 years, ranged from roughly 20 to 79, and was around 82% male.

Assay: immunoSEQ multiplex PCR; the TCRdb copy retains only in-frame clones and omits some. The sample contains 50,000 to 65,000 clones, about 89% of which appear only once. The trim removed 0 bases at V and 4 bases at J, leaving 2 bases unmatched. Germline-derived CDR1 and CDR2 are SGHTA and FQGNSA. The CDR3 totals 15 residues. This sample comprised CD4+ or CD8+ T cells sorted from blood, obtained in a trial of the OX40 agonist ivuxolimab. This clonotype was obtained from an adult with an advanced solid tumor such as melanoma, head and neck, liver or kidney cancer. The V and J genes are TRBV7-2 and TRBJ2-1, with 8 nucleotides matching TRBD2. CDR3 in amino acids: CASSLARGEYNEQFF. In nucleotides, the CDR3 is TGTGCCAGCAGCTTAGCGCGGGGGGAATACAATGAGCAGTTCTTC.